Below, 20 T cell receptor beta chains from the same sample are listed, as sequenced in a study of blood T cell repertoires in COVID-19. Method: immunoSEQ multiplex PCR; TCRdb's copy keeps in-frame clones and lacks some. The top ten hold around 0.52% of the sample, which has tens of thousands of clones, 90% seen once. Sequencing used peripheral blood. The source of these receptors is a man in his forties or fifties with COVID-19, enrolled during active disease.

The CDR3 reads CASSLPGQTPDTQYF. CDR3 bases: TGCGCCAGCAGCTTACCGGGACAGACCCCAGATACGCAGTATTTT. J is TRBJ2-3 and V is TRBV5-1; 7 bases map to TRBD1. V lost 2 bases to trimming and J lost 4 bases; unmatched junction nucleotides: 7. From germline, CDR1 is SGHRS and CDR2 YFSETQ. The CDR3 is 15 amino acids.

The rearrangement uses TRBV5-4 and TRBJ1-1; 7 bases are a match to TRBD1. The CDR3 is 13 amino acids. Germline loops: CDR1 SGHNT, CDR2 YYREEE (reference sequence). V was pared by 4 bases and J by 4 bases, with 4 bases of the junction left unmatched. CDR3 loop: CASSTNRGTEAFF. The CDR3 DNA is TGTGCCAGCAGCACCAACAGGGGCACTGAAGCTTTCTTT.

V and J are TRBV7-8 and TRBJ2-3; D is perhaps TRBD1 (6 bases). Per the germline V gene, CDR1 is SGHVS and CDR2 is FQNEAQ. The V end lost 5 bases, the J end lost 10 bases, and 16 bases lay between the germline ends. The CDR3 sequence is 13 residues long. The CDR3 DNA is TGTGCCAGCAGCCAGGGGCTCTCCCCGCCGCAGTATTTT. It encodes CASSQGLSPPQYF.

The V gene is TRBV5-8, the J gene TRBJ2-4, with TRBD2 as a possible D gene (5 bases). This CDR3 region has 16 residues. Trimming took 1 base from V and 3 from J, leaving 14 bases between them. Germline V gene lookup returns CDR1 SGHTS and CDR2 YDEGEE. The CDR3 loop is CASSLYLLGSKNIQYF. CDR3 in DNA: TGTGCCAGCAGCTTGTACCTTCTAGGGAGCAAAAACATTCAGTACTTC.

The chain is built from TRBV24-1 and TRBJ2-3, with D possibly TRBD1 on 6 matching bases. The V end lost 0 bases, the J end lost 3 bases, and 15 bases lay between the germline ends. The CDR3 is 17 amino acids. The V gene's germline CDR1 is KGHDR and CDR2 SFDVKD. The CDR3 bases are TGTGCCACCAGTGATTTGAAAGTACAGGGCGAAACAGATACGCAGTATTTT. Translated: CATSDLKVQGETDTQYF.

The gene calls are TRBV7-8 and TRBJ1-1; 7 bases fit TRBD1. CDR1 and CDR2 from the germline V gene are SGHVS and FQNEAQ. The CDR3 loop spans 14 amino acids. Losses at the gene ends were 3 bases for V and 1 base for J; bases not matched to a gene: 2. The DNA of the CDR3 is TGTGCCAGCAGCTTCGACAGGGAGAACACTGAAGCTTTCTTT. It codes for CASSFDRENTEAFF. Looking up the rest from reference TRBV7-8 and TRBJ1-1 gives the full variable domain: GAGVSQSPRYKVAKRGQDVALRCDPISGHVSLFWYQQALGQGPEFLTYFQNEAQLDKSGLPSDRFFAERPEGSVSTLKIQRTQQEDSAVYLCASSFDRENTEAFFGQGTRLTVV.

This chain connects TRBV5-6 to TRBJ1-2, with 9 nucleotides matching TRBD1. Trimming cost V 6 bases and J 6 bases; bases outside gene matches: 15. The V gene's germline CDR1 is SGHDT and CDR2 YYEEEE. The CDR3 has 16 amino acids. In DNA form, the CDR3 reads TGTGCCAGCAACACCGACCCCGGGACAGGGTATGATGGCTACACCTTC. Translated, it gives CASNTDPGTGYDGYTF.

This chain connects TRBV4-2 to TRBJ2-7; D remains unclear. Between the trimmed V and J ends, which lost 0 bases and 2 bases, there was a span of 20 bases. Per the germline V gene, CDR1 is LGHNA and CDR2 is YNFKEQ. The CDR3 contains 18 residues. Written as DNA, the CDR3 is TGTGCCAGCAGCCAAGATTGGAGTGGTGGATCTACGGCCTACGAGCAGTACTTC. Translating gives CASSQDWSGGSTAYEQYF.

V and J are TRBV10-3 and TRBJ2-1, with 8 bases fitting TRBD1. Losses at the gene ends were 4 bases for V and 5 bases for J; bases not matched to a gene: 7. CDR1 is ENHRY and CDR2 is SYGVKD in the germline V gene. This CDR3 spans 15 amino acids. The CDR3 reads CAISAPGTGDNEQFF. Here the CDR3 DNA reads TGTGCCATCAGTGCGCCCGGGACAGGAGACAATGAGCAGTTCTTC.

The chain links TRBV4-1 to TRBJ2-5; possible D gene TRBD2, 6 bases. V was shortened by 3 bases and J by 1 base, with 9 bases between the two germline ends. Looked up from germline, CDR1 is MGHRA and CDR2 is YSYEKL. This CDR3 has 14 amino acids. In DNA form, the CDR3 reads TGCGCCAGCAGCCAGCTTAGCGGCCAAGAGACCCAGTACTTC. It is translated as CASSQLSGQETQYF.

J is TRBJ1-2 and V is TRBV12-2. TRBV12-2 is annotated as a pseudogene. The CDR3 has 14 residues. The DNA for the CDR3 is TGTGCAAGTCGCTTAACCCGGGGGAGGGATGGCTACACCTTC. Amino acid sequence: CASRLTRGRDGYTF.

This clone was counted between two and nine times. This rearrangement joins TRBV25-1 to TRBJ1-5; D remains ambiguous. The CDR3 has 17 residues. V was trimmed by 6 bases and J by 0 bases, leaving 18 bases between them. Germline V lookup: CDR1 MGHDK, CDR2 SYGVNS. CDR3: CASRAFDGRHSNQPQHF. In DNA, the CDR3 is TGTGCCAGCAGGGCGTTCGACGGGAGACATAGCAATCAGCCCCAGCATTTT.

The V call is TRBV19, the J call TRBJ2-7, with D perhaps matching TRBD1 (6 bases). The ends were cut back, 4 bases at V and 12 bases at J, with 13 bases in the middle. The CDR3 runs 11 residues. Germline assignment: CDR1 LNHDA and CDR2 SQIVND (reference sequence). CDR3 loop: CASSTTGLVYF. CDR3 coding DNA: TGTGCCAGTAGTACAACAGGGTTAGTGTACTTC.

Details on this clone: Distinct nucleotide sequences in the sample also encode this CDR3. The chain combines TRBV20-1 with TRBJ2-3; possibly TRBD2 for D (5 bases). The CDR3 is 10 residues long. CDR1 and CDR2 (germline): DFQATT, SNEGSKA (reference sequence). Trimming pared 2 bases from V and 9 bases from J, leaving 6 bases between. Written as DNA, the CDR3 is TGCAGTGCTAGAACTAGGACGCAGTATTTT. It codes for CSARTRTQYF.

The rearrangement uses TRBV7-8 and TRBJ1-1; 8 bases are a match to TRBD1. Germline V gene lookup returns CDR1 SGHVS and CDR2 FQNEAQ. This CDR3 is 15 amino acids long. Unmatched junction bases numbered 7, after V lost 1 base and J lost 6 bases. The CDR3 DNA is TGTGCCAGCAGCTTAGTGTCAGGGGGCGGCTCTGAAGCTTTCTTT. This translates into CASSLVSGGGSEAFF.

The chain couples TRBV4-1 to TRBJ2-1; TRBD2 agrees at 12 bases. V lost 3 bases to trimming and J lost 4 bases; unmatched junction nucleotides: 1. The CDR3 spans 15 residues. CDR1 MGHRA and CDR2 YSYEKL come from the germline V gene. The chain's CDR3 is CASSQGLAGYNEQFF. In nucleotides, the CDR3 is TGCGCCAGCAGCCAGGGACTAGCGGGTTACAATGAGCAGTTCTTC.

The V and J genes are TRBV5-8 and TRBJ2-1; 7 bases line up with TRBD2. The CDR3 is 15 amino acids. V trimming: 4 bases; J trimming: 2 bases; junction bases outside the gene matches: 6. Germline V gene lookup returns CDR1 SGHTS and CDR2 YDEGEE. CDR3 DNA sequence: TGTGCCAGCAGCCATCGACTAGCAGCCTACAATGAGCAGTTCTTC. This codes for CASSHRLAAYNEQFF. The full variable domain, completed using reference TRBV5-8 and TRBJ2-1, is EAGVTQSPTHLIKTRGQQATLRCSPISGHTSVYWYQQALGLGLQFLLWYDEGEERNRGNFPPRFSGRQFPNYSSELNVNALELEDSALYLCASSHRLAAYNEQFFGPGTRLTVL.

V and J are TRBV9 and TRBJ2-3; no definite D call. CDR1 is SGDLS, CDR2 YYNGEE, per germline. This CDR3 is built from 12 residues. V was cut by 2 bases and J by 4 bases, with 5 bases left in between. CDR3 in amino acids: CASSVSADTQYF. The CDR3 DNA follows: TGTGCCAGCAGCGTCAGTGCAGATACGCAGTATTTT. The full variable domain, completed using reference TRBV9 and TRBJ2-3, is DSGVTQTPKHLITATGQRVTLRCSPRSGDLSVYWYQQSLDQGLQFLIQYYNGEERAKGNILERFSAQQFPDLHSELNLSSLELGDSALYFCASSVSADTQYFGPGTRLTVL.

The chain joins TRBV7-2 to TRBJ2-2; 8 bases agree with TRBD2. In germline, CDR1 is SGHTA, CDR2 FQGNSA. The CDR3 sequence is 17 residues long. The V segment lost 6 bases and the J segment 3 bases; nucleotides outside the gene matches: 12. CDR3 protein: CASRPRGGARDTGELFF. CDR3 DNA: TGTGCCAGCAGACCCCGGGGGGGGGCGCGGGACACCGGGGAGCTGTTTTTT.

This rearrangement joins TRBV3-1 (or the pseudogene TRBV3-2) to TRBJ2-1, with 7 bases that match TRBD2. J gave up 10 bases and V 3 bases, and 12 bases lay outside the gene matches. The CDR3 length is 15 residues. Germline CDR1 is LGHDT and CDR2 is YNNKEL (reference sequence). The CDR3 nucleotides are TGTGCCAGCAGCCACTGGCTAGCGGCCTCCATAGAGCAGTTCTTC. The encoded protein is CASSHWLAASIEQFF.